A selection of T cell receptor beta chains follows, all from one sample in a study of shared clonotypes between healthy human individuals. TCRdb's table, derived via immunoSEQ multiplex PCR, lists solely in-frame clones and lacks some. The sample carries about 2.1 million clones, around 93% recorded once. Sequenced input: naive CD8+ T cells from PBMCs. Receptors originate from a young man in good health. Some clones in this sample may be carry-over from other donors' samples. The CDR3 runs from the conserved cysteine through the conserved F or W. Each record gives: V gene, clone size, D gene, J gene, CDR3 length, CDR3 DNA, CDR3 protein. A D gene is named only where the DNA matches it firmly. Some rows have no size entry. The others give once, few or many, or a class for an expanded clone.

V: TRBV7-8; size: -; D: TRBD2; J: TRBJ2-1; length: 15; DNA: TGTGCCAGCAGCTTAGGCGGGAGGGCTGGTAATGAGCAGTTCTTC; CDR3: CASSLGGRAGNEQFF
V: TRBV28; size: -; D: -; J: TRBJ1-5; length: 14; DNA: TGTGCCAGCAGTTTTGAGGGGATCAATCAGCCCCAGCATTTT; CDR3: CASSFEGINQPQHF
V: TRBV4-2; size: -; D: -; J: TRBJ2-1; length: 16; DNA: TGTGCCAGCAGCCACGGTTCAGGACTGCTTCTCGATGAGCAGTTCTTC; CDR3: CASSHGSGLLLDEQFF
V: TRBV9; size: -; D: TRBD1; J: TRBJ1-1; length: 15; DNA: TGTGCCAGCAGCGCCGTAACAGGGGCGAGCACTGAAGCTTTCTTT; CDR3: CASSAVTGASTEAFF
V: TRBV4-2; size: -; D: -; J: TRBJ2-1; length: 16; DNA: TGTGCCAGCAGCGCTCATATTCGACTCGACCTCAATGAGCAGTTCTTC; CDR3: CASSAHIRLDLNEQFF
V: TRBV19; size: -; D: TRBD1; J: TRBJ1-1; length: 14; DNA: TGTGCCAGTAGTAAACAGGGGGGGAACACTGAAGCTTTCTTT; CDR3: CASSKQGGNTEAFF
V: TRBV7-9; size: -; D: -; J: TRBJ2-5; length: 14; DNA: TGTGCCAGCAGCCACCAGGGAGCGCAGGAGACCCAGTACTTC; CDR3: CASSHQGAQETQYF
V: TRBV28; size: once; D: -; J: TRBJ1-5; length: 14; DNA: TGTGCCAGCAGCCCCCCCGGTGGGGGTCAGCCCCAGCATTTT; CDR3: CASSPPGGGQPQHF
V: TRBV28; size: -; D: -; J: TRBJ1-5; length: 11; DNA: TGTGCCAGCAGTCACTATCAGCCCCAGCATTTT; CDR3: CASSHYQPQHF
V: TRBV27; size: -; D: -; J: TRBJ2-5; length: 16; DNA: TGTGCCAGCAGACCCCGAGGACGACCGTCTCAAGAGACCCAGTACTTC; CDR3: CASRPRGRPSQETQYF
V: TRBV7-9; size: once; D: TRBD1; J: TRBJ2-1; length: 15; DNA: TGTGCCAGCAGCTCGCGGGACAGGGAGGTCGATGAGCAGTTCTTC; CDR3: CASSSRDREVDEQFF
V: TRBV27; size: -; D: -; J: TRBJ2-1; length: 17; DNA: TGTGCCAGCAGTTCTTTCGCGGGACAGAAGGCCTACAATGAGCAGTTCTTC; CDR3: CASSSFAGQKAYNEQFF
V: TRBV4-1; size: -; D: TRBD2; J: TRBJ2-1; length: 16; DNA: TGCGCCAGCAGCCAAGTGGGACTAGCGGCCTACAATGAGCAGTTCTTC; CDR3: CASSQVGLAAYNEQFF
V: TRBV6-4; size: -; D: TRBD2; J: TRBJ2-5; length: 17; DNA: TGTGCCAGCAGTGACTCGGGGACTAGCGATACCCAAGAGACCCAGTACTTC; CDR3: CASSDSGTSDTQETQYF
V: TRBV28; size: -; D: -; J: TRBJ1-1; length: 13; DNA: TGTGCCAAGAGCAAGGCAGGGACCACTGAAGCTTTCTTT; CDR3: CAKSKAGTTEAFF
V: TRBV7-9; size: -; D: -; J: TRBJ2-3; length: 16; DNA: TGTGCCAGCAGCTCCCCCCGGTCCTCTAGCACAGATACGCAGTATTTT; CDR3: CASSSPRSSSTDTQYF
V: TRBV27; size: -; D: TRBD1; J: TRBJ1-2; length: 15; DNA: TGTGCCAGCAGTCCTACAGGGGGGAAAACTTATGGCTACACCTTC; CDR3: CASSPTGGKTYGYTF
V: TRBV28; size: -; D: -; J: TRBJ2-7; length: 14; DNA: TGTGCCAGCAGCCCGTCAGGGGACACCTACGAGCAGTACTTC; CDR3: CASSPSGDTYEQYF
V: TRBV5-6; size: -; D: TRBD2; J: TRBJ2-5; length: 15; DNA: TGTGCCAGCAGCGTCCCGTCGGGGGGATATGAGACCCAGTACTTC; CDR3: CASSVPSGGYETQYF
V: TRBV7-9; size: few; D: -; J: TRBJ1-1; length: 15; DNA: TGTGCCAGCAGCTTAGCGCGGGTTTCGAACACTGAAGCTTTCTTT; CDR3: CASSLARVSNTEAFF
V: TRBV14; size: -; D: -; J: TRBJ2-3; length: 16; DNA: TGTGCCAGCAGCCAAGAGCCCGGGTTGGGGCCAGATACGCAGTATTTT; CDR3: CASSQEPGLGPDTQYF
V: TRBV7-9; size: -; D: -; J: TRBJ2-1; length: 13; DNA: TGTGCCAGCAGCTTAGTTGGTGGGAGTGAGCAGTTCTTC; CDR3: CASSLVGGSEQFF
V: TRBV5-1; size: -; D: TRBD2; J: TRBJ2-1; length: 18; DNA: TGCGCCAGCAGCTTTATGTTGGGACTAGCGGGAGGGGACAGCGAGCAGTTCTTC; CDR3: CASSFMLGLAGGDSEQFF
V: TRBV9; size: -; D: TRBD1; J: TRBJ2-1; length: 14; DNA: TGTGCCAGCAGCGTCGGACAGGGGATACATGAGCAGTTCTTC; CDR3: CASSVGQGIHEQFF
V: TRBV5-4; size: -; D: -; J: TRBJ2-5; length: 14; DNA: TGTGCCAGCAGCTTGAAAATCCTAGGGGAGACCCAGTACTTC; CDR3: CASSLKILGETQYF
V: TRBV27; size: -; D: -; J: TRBJ2-7; length: 12; DNA: TGTGCTACGGTGGCTAGCAAGTACGAGCAGTACTTC; CDR3: CATVASKYEQYF
V: TRBV25-1; size: -; D: TRBD2; J: TRBJ2-5; length: 17; DNA: TGTGCCAGCAGTGAACGGCTAGCGGGGAGGGCCCAAGAGACCCAGTACTTC; CDR3: CASSERLAGRAQETQYF
V: TRBV9; size: -; D: -; J: TRBJ2-4; length: 14; DNA: TGTGCCAGCAGCCCCCCCGGCACCAAAAACATTCAGTACTTC; CDR3: CASSPPGTKNIQYF
V: TRBV6-1; size: -; D: TRBD2; J: TRBJ2-1; length: 16; DNA: TGTGCCAGCAGTGTCTTTGGGGGGCGGGAGGAATACGAGCAGTTCTTC; CDR3: CASSVFGGREEYEQFF
V: TRBV28; size: -; D: TRBD1; J: TRBJ2-7; length: 18; DNA: TGTGCCAGCAGTTTTCGTAGGGACAGGGGACCCAGCTCCTACGAGCAGTACTTC; CDR3: CASSFRRDRGPSSYEQYF
V: TRBV7-9; size: -; D: TRBD1; J: TRBJ1-2; length: 16; DNA: TGTGCCAGCAGCTGGGGGACAGGGGGAGGAGAGAATGGCTACACCTTC; CDR3: CASSWGTGGGENGYTF
V: TRBV27; size: -; D: -; J: TRBJ2-2; length: 17; DNA: TGTGCCAGCAGTTTTATCCGGACAGTGGAGGGAACCGGGGAGCTGTTTTTT; CDR3: CASSFIRTVEGTGELFF
V: TRBV5-1; size: -; D: -; J: TRBJ2-1; length: 13; DNA: TGCGCCAGCAGCTTGTTCTCCTACAATGAGCAGTTCTTC; CDR3: CASSLFSYNEQFF
V: TRBV27; size: -; D: -; J: TRBJ2-1; length: 16; DNA: TGTGCCAGCAGTTTACGGGGCAGTACCCTTAGCGGTGAGCAGTTCTTC; CDR3: CASSLRGSTLSGEQFF
V: TRBV27; size: -; D: -; J: TRBJ1-1; length: 14; DNA: TGTGCCAGCAGTTCCGCGGGCTGGAGCACTGAAGCTTTCTTT; CDR3: CASSSAGWSTEAFF
V: TRBV2; size: -; D: TRBD2; J: TRBJ2-7; length: 20; DNA: TGTGCCAGCAGTGGTTTTTCCCCGGGAGGGAACGGGAGTTTTGCCTACGAGCAGTACTTC; CDR3: CASSGFSPGGNGSFAYEQYF
V: TRBV28; size: -; D: TRBD2; J: TRBJ2-5; length: 16; DNA: TGTGCCAGCAGTGATAGCCTAGCGGGAGTTGGGGAGACCCAGTACTTC; CDR3: CASSDSLAGVGETQYF
V: TRBV11-2; size: -; D: -; J: TRBJ2-7; length: 13; DNA: TGTGCCAGCAGCTTCTCAGCGGCCTACGAGCAGTACTTC; CDR3: CASSFSAAYEQYF
V: TRBV9; size: -; D: TRBD1; J: TRBJ1-1; length: 15; DNA: TGTGCCAGCAGCAGGGGACAGTCCATGAACACTGAAGCTTTCTTT; CDR3: CASSRGQSMNTEAFF
V: TRBV4-2; size: once; D: -; J: TRBJ1-1; length: 15; DNA: TGTGCCAGCAGCCAAGTGGCGCACATGAACACTGAAGCTTTCTTT; CDR3: CASSQVAHMNTEAFF
V: TRBV7-2; size: -; D: TRBD1; J: TRBJ1-1; length: 14; DNA: TGTGCCAGCAGCGCGACAGGGCCGGGAGCTGAAGCTTTCTTT; CDR3: CASSATGPGAEAFF
V: TRBV16; size: -; D: -; J: TRBJ2-7; length: 15; DNA: TGTGCCAGCAGCCAATCTGGTAGCGGAACCTACGAGCAGTACTTC; CDR3: CASSQSGSGTYEQYF
V: TRBV28; size: -; D: TRBD1; J: TRBJ1-5; length: 15; DNA: TGTGCCAGCAGTTTTAGTTTCAGGGGGAATCAGCCCCAGCATTTT; CDR3: CASSFSFRGNQPQHF
V: TRBV19; size: once; D: -; J: TRBJ2-7; length: 15; DNA: TGTGCCAGTAGTTCCCCCCGCCAGGCACCCTACGAGCAGTACTTC; CDR3: CASSSPRQAPYEQYF